This passage covers 29 T cell receptor beta chains from one sample sequenced in a study of Ad26.COV2.S vaccination and SARS-CoV-2 variants. Profiled with immunoSEQ multiplex PCR; TCRdb holds only in-frame clones, not every one. Among over 250,000 clones, more than 75% were seen once, and the ten largest hold around 3%. Sample treatment: 15 to 20 received Ad26.COV2.S at low or high dose, single or two shots; roughly five received placebo; per-sample allocation not given. Material that was analyzed had been drawn on day 63 after the first vaccine or placebo injection. The specimen comprised peripheral blood, sampled in a trial of Ad26.COV2.S vaccine versus placebo. Receptor source: a person between 18 and 59 years old who received the Ad26.COV2.S COVID-19 vaccine or a placebo.

The genes are TRBV3-1 (or the pseudogene TRBV3-2) and TRBJ2-2, with D maybe TRBD2 (6 bases). CDR1 is LGHDT, CDR2 YNNKEL, per germline (reference sequence). V shed 6 bases and J shed 1 base, with 18 bases lying between them. This CDR3 contains 17 residues. CDR3 protein: CASSDPATSWNTGELFF. The CDR3 DNA is TGTGCCAGCAGTGACCCCGCTACTAGCTGGAACACCGGGGAGCTGTTTTTT.

This chain joins TRBV3-1 (or the pseudogene TRBV3-2) and TRBJ2-1; the D call may be TRBD1 or TRBD2 (6 bases each). CDR1 LGHDT and CDR2 YNNKEL come from the germline V gene (reference sequence). The ends were cut back, 1 base at V and 4 bases at J, with 11 bases in the middle. CDR3 length equals 15 residues. The CDR3 region has the DNA TGTGCCAGCAGCCAAGTGGGGGGCTCATACAATGAGCAGTTCTTC. Translating it yields CASSQVGGSYNEQFF.

This clone was picked up one time. The chain carries TRBV7-2 and TRBJ2-1; TRBD2 agrees at 12 bases. V was clipped by 2 bases and J by 7 bases; unmatched bases: 15. The germline CDR1 and CDR2 sequences are SGHTA and FQGNSA. This CDR3 has 19 residues. The CDR3 DNA reads as TGTGCCAGCAGCTTACAGCCCGGGGCTAGCGGGAGGGCATATAATGAGCAGTTCTTC. Amino acids: CASSLQPGASGRAYNEQFF. The whole variable domain, remainder taken from reference TRBV7-2 and TRBJ2-1, is GAGVSQSPSNKVTEKGKDVELRCDPISGHTALYWYRQSLGQGLEFLIYFQGNSAPDKSGLPSDRFSAERTGGSVSTLTIQRTQQEDSAVYLCASSLQPGASGRAYNEQFFGPGTRLTVL.

The count of this clone is one. This rearrangement joins TRBV3-1 (or the pseudogene TRBV3-2) to TRBJ1-1; the D is unclear. The germline CDR1 and CDR2 sequences are LGHDT and YNNKEL (reference sequence). V was trimmed by 2 bases and J by 5 bases, leaving 9 bases between them. The CDR3 spans 13 residues. The CDR3 protein is CASSQIEGTEAFF. The DNA of the CDR3 is TGTGCCAGCAGCCAAATAGAGGGTACTGAAGCTTTCTTT.

The chain uses TRBV28 and TRBJ1-5, with unresolved D. The CDR3 has 13 residues. Trimming took 6 bases from V and 2 from J, leaving 8 bases between them. Germline loops: CDR1 MDHEN, CDR2 SYDVKM. This CDR3 is CASRKTGNQPQHF. CDR3 nucleotide sequence: TGTGCCAGCAGGAAAACGGGCAATCAGCCCCAGCATTTT. The entire variable domain, with the rest obtained from reference TRBV28 and TRBJ1-5, is as follows: DVKVTQSSRYLVKRTGEKVFLECVQDMDHENMFWYRQDPGLGLRLIYFSYDVKMKEKGDIPEGYSVSREKKERFSLILESASTNQTSMYLCASRKTGNQPQHFGDGTRLSIL.

J is TRBJ1-5 and V is TRBV5-8, with D unclear. Trimming removed 3 bases at V and 6 bases at J, with 10 bases between. CDR1 is SGHTS and CDR2 is YDEGEE in the germline V gene. The CDR3 runs 13 residues. CDR3 coding DNA: TGTGCCAGCAGCTCGGAGGCGGGTCAGCCCCAGCATTTT. Protein: CASSSEAGQPQHF.

In regard to this clone: The same CDR3 can be traced to other DNA sequences in this sample. This chain uses TRBV18 with TRBJ2-3; 9 bases line up with TRBD2. Germline CDR1 and CDR2: KGHSH and LQKENI. V lost 3 bases to trimming and J lost 3 bases; unmatched junction nucleotides: 4. CDR3 length equals 15 residues. CDR3 sequence: CASSPRLADTDTQYF. The DNA of the CDR3 is TGTGCCAGCTCACCCCGACTAGCGGATACAGATACGCAGTATTTT.

The chain employs TRBV5-1 and TRBJ1-4, with D hard to call. CDR3 length equals 14 residues. Trimming shortened V by 4 bases and J by 5 bases, and 12 bases separated the two germline ends. Germline-derived CDR1 and CDR2 are SGHRS and YFSETQ. The CDR3 is CASSPYVSNEKLFF. Here the CDR3 DNA reads TGCGCCAGCAGCCCTTATGTCTCAAATGAAAAACTGTTTTTT.

This clone turned up a few times. The gene calls are TRBV5-1 and TRBJ2-7; no definite D call. CDR1 SGHRS and CDR2 YFSETQ come from the germline V gene. The CDR3 extends over 17 amino acids. V was pared by 0 bases and J by 1 base, with 17 bases between. As DNA, the CDR3 is TGCGCCAGCAGCTTGGTTCGCGACGGGCGGTTGTCCTACGAGCAGTACTTC. It translates to CASSLVRDGRLSYEQYF.

The rearrangement uses TRBV7-3 and TRBJ2-5, with D possibly matching TRBD2 (5 bases). V lost 2 bases to trimming and J lost 5 bases, with 9 bases between them. Germline values: CDR1 SGHTA, CDR2 FQGTGA. This CDR3 spans 13 amino acids. The CDR3 DNA is TGTGCCAGCAGCTTATCCGGGGAGGAGACCCAGTACTTC. Amino acid sequence: CASSLSGEETQYF. Looking up the rest from reference TRBV7-3 and TRBJ2-5 gives the full variable domain: GAGVSQTPSNKVTEKGKYVELRCDPISGHTALYWYRQSLGQGPEFLIYFQGTGAADDSGLPNDRFFAVRPEGSVSTLKIQRTERGDSAVYLCASSLSGEETQYFGPGTRLLVL.

The chain links TRBV7-2 to TRBJ1-6, with TRBD1 as a possible D gene (6 bases). Germline V gene data show CDR1 as SGHTA and CDR2 as FQGNSA. This CDR3 spans 16 amino acids. The ends were cut back, 1 base at V and 4 bases at J, with 11 bases in the middle. CDR3 region: CASSLVSGVYNSPLHF. The CDR3 region has the DNA TGTGCCAGCAGCTTAGTCTCAGGGGTATATAATTCACCCCTCCACTTT.

This clone came up once. The chain joins TRBV5-1 to TRBJ2-2, with 10 nucleotides matching TRBD2. CDR3 length: 17 amino acids. Germline lookup yields CDR1 SGHRS and CDR2 YFSETQ. The junction had 13 bases not matched to a gene; V was cut back by 4 bases and J by 7 bases. CDR3 bases: TGCGCCAGCAGCCTGAGGCCTAGCGGGAGTAGTGACGGGGAGCTGTTTTTT. As protein: CASSLRPSGSSDGELFF.

This rearrangement joins TRBV7-6 to TRBJ2-2; TRBD2 aligns across 11 bases. Germline V gene data show CDR1 as SGHVS and CDR2 as FNYEAQ. The V segment lost 1 base and the J segment 4 bases; nucleotides outside the gene matches: 14. The CDR3 consists of 20 residues. The CDR3 nucleotides read TGTGCCAGCAGCTTAGAGATAAATTTAGCGGGAGGGGCTACCACCGGGGAGCTGTTTTTT. It is translated as CASSLEINLAGGATTGELFF.

The chain is built from TRBV7-8 and TRBJ2-1, with D possibly matching TRBD2 (5 bases). The CDR3 contains 16 residues. The ends were cut back, 0 bases at V and 1 base at J, with 10 bases in the middle. Germline CDR1 and CDR2: SGHVS and FQNEAQ. Written as DNA, the CDR3 is TGTGCCAGCAGCTTAGCCGTAGAGGGATCCTACAATGAGCAGTTCTTC. This translates into CASSLAVEGSYNEQFF.

This rearrangement joins TRBV9 to TRBJ2-7; 8 bases are a match to TRBD1. V trimming: 7 bases; J trimming: 1 base; junction bases outside the gene matches: 7. CDR1 and CDR2 (germline): SGDLS, YYNGEE. The CDR3 spans 14 residues. The CDR3 nucleotides read TGTGCCAGCGGAGGGACAGGACGGTCCTACGAGCAGTACTTC. Translating gives CASGGTGRSYEQYF.

This clone occurred once. The chain has TRBV28 and TRBJ2-3; D is ambiguous. CDR1 and CDR2 (germline): MDHEN, SYDVKM. There are 15 residues in the CDR3. V shed 3 bases and J shed 0 bases, with 10 bases lying between them. CDR3 sequence reads: CASSFGRTSTDTQYF. CDR3 DNA sequence: TGTGCCAGCAGTTTTGGGCGAACTAGCACAGATACGCAGTATTTT. The entire variable domain, with the rest obtained from reference TRBV28 and TRBJ2-3, is as follows: DVKVTQSSRYLVKRTGEKVFLECVQDMDHENMFWYRQDPGLGLRLIYFSYDVKMKEKGDIPEGYSVSREKKERFSLILESASTNQTSMYLCASSFGRTSTDTQYFGPGTRLTVL.

The gene calls are TRBV28 and TRBJ2-7, with 7 bases aligning to TRBD1. Germline trimming cut 4 bases from V and 4 bases from J; bases unmatched to any gene: 10. The CDR3 runs to 15 residues. Germline-derived CDR1 and CDR2 are MDHEN and SYDVKM. CDR3 nucleotides: TGTGCCAGCAGTTCGCCCTTCGACAGGGTTTACGAGCAGTACTTC. This translates into CASSSPFDRVYEQYF.

The CDR3 region has the DNA TGTGCCAGCAGCCAAGACTCCTATAATTCACCCCTCCACTTT. Translating gives CASSQDSYNSPLHF. The chain uses TRBV3-1 (or the pseudogene TRBV3-2) and TRBJ1-6; D gene uncertain. The V and J ends lost 0 bases and 0 bases respectively, with 0 bases between them. CDR1 LGHDT and CDR2 YNNKEL come from the germline V gene (reference sequence). CDR3 length: 14 residues.

The chain couples TRBV4-3 to TRBJ1-5; tentatively, D is TRBD1 (6 bases). The CDR3 has 16 amino acids. The V gene lost 4 bases and the J gene lost 9 bases, with 22 bases spanning the gap. Germline CDR1 and CDR2: LGHNA and YSLEER. As DNA, the CDR3 is TGCGCCAGCAGCCCAGGGGTGCAGGCGGCGGGATGGCCCCAGCATTTT. It translates to CASSPGVQAAGWPQHF.

This clone turned up a few times. This chain joins TRBV3-1 (or the pseudogene TRBV3-2) and TRBJ1-5; D possibly corresponds to TRBD1 (5 bases). V lost 0 bases to trimming and J lost 7 bases, with 16 bases between them. The CDR3 has 16 residues. Per germline, CDR1 LGHDT and CDR2 YNNKEL (reference sequence). The CDR3 nucleotides are TGTGCCAGCAGCCAAGATGGGGGAAGAGGGGACCAGCCCCAGCATTTT. Protein sequence: CASSQDGGRGDQPQHF.

This clone was detected a few times. V usage is TRBV3-1 (or the pseudogene TRBV3-2) and J usage is TRBJ1-4; D call uncertain. The CDR3 contains 14 residues. Germline assignment: CDR1 LGHDT and CDR2 YNNKEL (reference sequence). The V and J ends lost 1 base and 7 bases respectively, with 10 bases between them. The CDR3 loop reads CASSQASRIEKLFF. DNA for the CDR3: TGTGCCAGCAGCCAAGCATCACGGATTGAAAAACTGTTTTTT.

The chain has TRBV4-3 and TRBJ1-6; TRBD1 matches at 9 bases. The CDR3 spans 19 residues. Trimming cost V 1 base and J 0 bases; bases outside gene matches: 7. CDR1 is LGHNA and CDR2 is YSLEER in the germline V gene. CDR3 sequence reads: CASSQGWGQGSSYNSPLHF. The CDR3, as DNA: TGCGCCAGCAGCCAAGGGTGGGGACAGGGAAGCTCCTATAATTCACCCCTCCACTTT.

The chain employs TRBV11-2 and TRBJ1-2; D call uncertain. Trimming removed 5 bases at V and 6 bases at J, with 19 bases between. The CDR3 has 15 residues. Germline lookup yields CDR1 SGHAT and CDR2 FQNNGV. CDR3 sequence (DNA): TGTGCCAGCAGCCCCCCATACAGCCGTATAAATGGCTACACCTTC. Protein: CASSPPYSRINGYTF.

The CDR3 sequence: CSGGAGEGRGPETQYF. Written as DNA, the CDR3 is TGCAGCGGAGGGGCGGGAGAGGGCCGGGGCCCAGAGACCCAGTACTTC. This chain connects TRBV29-1 to TRBJ2-5; 7 nucleotides match TRBD2. The germline CDR1 and CDR2 sequences are SQVTM and ANQGSEA. V trimming: 7 bases; J trimming: 4 bases; junction bases outside the gene matches: 18. The CDR3 covers 16 residues. Together with reference TRBV29-1 and TRBJ2-5, the CDR3 gives the full variable domain: SAVISQKPSRDICQRGTSLTIQCQVDSQVTMMFWYRQQPGQSLTLIATANQGSEATYESGFVIDKFPISRPNLTFSTLTVSNMSPEDSSIYLCSGGAGEGRGPETQYFGPGTRLLVL.

The rearrangement uses TRBV19 and TRBJ2-3; 8 bases are a match to TRBD1. Germline CDR1 LNHDA, CDR2 SQIVND (reference sequence). Trimming removed 6 bases from V and 5 bases from J; junction bases left unmatched: 10. The CDR3 covers 15 residues. CDR3 sequence: CASSRWTGKGDTQYF. The CDR3 DNA is TGTGCCAGTAGCAGATGGACAGGGAAGGGAGATACGCAGTATTTT.

The chain links TRBV10-2 to TRBJ2-1, with 9 positions matching TRBD2. Germline trimming cut 6 bases from V and 9 bases from J; bases unmatched to any gene: 9. This CDR3 is 14 amino acids long. The germline CDR1 and CDR2 sequences are WSHSY and SAAADI. CDR3 amino acids: CASRAGGFPGEQFF. As DNA, the CDR3 is TGCGCCAGCAGGGCGGGAGGGTTTCCCGGTGAGCAGTTCTTC.

This clone was observed once. The chain couples TRBV27 to TRBJ1-3; TRBD1 might be the D (5 bases). Germline CDR1 and CDR2: MNHEY and SMNVEV (reference sequence). The CDR3 consists of 14 residues. The V end lost 2 bases, the J end lost 4 bases, and 9 bases lay between the germline ends. The CDR3 is CASSLRSGGNTIYF. The CDR3 DNA sequence: TGTGCCAGCAGTTTAAGATCAGGGGGAAACACCATATATTTT.

This clone was seen a few times. The genes are TRBV5-5 and TRBJ1-1; D ambiguous. Germline assignment: CDR1 SGHKS and CDR2 YYEKEE (reference sequence). V dropped 0 bases and J dropped 1 base, with 4 bases sitting between them. The CDR3 is 13 amino acids. The CDR3 loop is CASSLVSNTEAFF. The CDR3 coding sequence is TGTGCCAGCAGCTTGGTATCGAACACTGAAGCTTTCTTT.

The chain joins TRBV5-4 to TRBJ2-3; 8 bases are a match to TRBD1. This CDR3 comprises 14 residues. V lost 4 bases to trimming and J lost 3 bases; unmatched junction nucleotides: 4. CDR1 and CDR2 from the germline V gene are SGHNT and YYREEE (reference sequence). Here the CDR3 reads CASSMRTGTDTQYF. As DNA, the CDR3 is TGTGCCAGCAGCATGCGGACAGGGACAGATACGCAGTATTTT.